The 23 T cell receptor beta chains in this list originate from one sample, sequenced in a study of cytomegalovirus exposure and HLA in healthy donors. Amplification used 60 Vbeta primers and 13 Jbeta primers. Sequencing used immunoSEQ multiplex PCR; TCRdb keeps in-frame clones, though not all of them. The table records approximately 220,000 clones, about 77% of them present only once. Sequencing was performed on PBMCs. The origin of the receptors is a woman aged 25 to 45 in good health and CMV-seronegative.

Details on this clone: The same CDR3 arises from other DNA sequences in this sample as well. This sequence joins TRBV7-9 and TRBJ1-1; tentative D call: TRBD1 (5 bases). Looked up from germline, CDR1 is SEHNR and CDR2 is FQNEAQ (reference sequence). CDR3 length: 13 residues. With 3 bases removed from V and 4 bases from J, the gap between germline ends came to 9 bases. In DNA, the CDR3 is TGTGCCAGCAGCTTGACCGGGGGCACTGAAGCTTTCTTT. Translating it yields CASSLTGGTEAFF.

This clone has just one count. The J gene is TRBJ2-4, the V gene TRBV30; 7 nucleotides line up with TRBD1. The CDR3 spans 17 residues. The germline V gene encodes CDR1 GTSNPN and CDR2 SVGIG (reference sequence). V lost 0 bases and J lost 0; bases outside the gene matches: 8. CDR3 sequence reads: CAWSVGGSSLAKNIQYF. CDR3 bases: TGTGCCTGGAGTGTAGGGGGCAGCTCGCTAGCCAAAAACATTCAGTACTTC.

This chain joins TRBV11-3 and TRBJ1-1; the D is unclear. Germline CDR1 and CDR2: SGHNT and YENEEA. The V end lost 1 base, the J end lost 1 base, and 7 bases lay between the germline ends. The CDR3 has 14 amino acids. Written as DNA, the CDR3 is TGTGCCAGCAGCTTAGCGGGAAAGAACACTGAAGCTTTCTTT. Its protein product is CASSLAGKNTEAFF.

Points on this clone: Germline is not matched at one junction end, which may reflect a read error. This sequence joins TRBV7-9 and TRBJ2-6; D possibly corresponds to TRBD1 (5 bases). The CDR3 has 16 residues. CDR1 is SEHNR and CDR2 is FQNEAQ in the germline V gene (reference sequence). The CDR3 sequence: CSSSVVQVSGANVLTF. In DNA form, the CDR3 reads TGTTCCAGCAGCGTTGTACAGGTCTCTGGGGCCAACGTCCTGACTTTC.

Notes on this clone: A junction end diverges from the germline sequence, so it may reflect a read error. The CDR3 protein is CPSSYLRRYSSYNEQFF. For the CDR3, the DNA is TGTCCCAGCAGCTATCTCCGCCGGTACAGCTCCTACAATGAGCAGTTCTTC. The genes are TRBV7-9 and TRBJ2-1; D is undetermined. The CDR3 length is 17 residues. Germline V gene sequence: CDR1 SEHNR, CDR2 FQNEAQ (reference sequence). The whole variable domain, filled in from reference TRBV7-9 and TRBJ2-1, reads DTGVSQNPRHKITKRGQNVTFRCDPISEHNRLYWYRQTLGQGPEFLTYFQNEAQLEKSRLLSDRFSAERPKGSFSTLEIQRTEQGDSAMYLCPSSYLRRYSSYNEQFFGPGTRLTVL.

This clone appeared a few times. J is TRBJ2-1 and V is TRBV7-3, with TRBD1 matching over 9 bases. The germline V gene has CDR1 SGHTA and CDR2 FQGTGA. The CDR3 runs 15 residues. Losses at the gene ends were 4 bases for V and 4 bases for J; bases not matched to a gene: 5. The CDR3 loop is CASSSSGTGYNEQFF. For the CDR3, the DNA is TGTGCCAGCAGCTCGTCCGGGACAGGGTACAATGAGCAGTTCTTC.

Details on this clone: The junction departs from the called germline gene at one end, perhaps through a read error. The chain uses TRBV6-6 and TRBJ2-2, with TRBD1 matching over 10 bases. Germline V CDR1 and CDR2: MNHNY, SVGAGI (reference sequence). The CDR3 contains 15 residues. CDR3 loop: CASSPGQGNTGELLF. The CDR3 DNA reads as TGTGCCAGCAGCCCGGGACAGGGGAACACCGGGGAGCTGCTTTTT.

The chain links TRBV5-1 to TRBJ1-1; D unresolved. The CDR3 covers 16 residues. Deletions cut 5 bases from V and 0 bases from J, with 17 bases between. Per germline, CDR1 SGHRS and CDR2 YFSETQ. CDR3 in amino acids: CASSSEVADMNTEAFF. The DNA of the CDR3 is TGCGCCAGCAGTTCCGAAGTCGCAGACATGAACACTGAAGCTTTCTTT.

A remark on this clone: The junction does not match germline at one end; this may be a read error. The CDR3 protein is CASSLLAGLGTGALFF. The CDR3 DNA reads TGTGCCAGCAGTTTACTAGCGGGGCTCGGGACCGGGGCGCTGTTTTTT. The rearrangement uses TRBV6-5 and TRBJ2-2, with 10 bases fitting TRBD2. This CDR3 is built from 16 residues. Germline CDR1 reads MNHEY; CDR2 reads SVGAGI.

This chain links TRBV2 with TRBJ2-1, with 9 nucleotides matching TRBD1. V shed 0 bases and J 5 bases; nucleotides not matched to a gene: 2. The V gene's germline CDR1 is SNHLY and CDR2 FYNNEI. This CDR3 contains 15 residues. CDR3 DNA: TGTGCCAGCAGTGAAGCGGGGACAGGGAACAATGAGCAGTTCTTC. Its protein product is CASSEAGTGNNEQFF.

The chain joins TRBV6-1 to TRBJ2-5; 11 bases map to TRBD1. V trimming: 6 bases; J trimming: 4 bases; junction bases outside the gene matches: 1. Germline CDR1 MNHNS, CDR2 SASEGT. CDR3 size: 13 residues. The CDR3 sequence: CASSGTGGETQYF. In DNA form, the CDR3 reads TGTGCCAGCAGCGGGACAGGGGGAGAGACCCAGTACTTC.

The CDR3 reads CASSLKDQGSNYGYTF. DNA of the CDR3: TGTGCCAGCAGCCTTAAGGATCAGGGTTCTAACTATGGCTACACCTTC. The rearrangement joins TRBV5-6 to TRBJ1-2; D perhaps matches TRBD1 (5 bases). This CDR3 comprises 16 residues. The V gene lost 4 bases and the J gene lost 0 bases, with 16 bases spanning the gap. Germline V gene sequence: CDR1 SGHDT, CDR2 YYEEEE. The variable domain in full, with the rest retrieved from reference TRBV5-6 and TRBJ1-2, is DAGVTQSPTHLIKTRGQQVTLRCSPKSGHDTVSWYQQALGQGPQFIFQYYEEEERQRGNFPDRFSGHQFPNYSSELNVNALLLGDSALYLCASSLKDQGSNYGYTFGSGTRLTVV.

The CDR3, as DNA: TGTGCCAGCAGCTTAGAAGGAGGTCGTAATGAAAAACTGTTTTTT. Protein product: CASSLEGGRNEKLFF. J is TRBJ1-4 and V is TRBV7-6; no definite D call. The CDR3 contains 15 residues. Germline-derived CDR1 and CDR2 are SGHVS and FNYEAQ. V was cut by 1 base and J by 4 bases, with 10 bases left in between.

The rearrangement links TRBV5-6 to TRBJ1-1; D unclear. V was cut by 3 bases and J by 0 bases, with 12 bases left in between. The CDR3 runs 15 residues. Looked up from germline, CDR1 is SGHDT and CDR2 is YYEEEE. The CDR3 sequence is CASSSLGRVNTEAFF. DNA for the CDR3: TGTGCCAGCAGCTCACTAGGTCGGGTGAACACTGAAGCTTTCTTT.

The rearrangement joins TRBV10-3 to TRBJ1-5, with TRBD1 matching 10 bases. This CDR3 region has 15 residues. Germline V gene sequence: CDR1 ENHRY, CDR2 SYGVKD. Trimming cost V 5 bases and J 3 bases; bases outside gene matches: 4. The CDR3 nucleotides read TGTGCCATCAGTTCCGGGACAGGGGACAATCAGCCCCAGCATTTT. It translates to CAISSGTGDNQPQHF.

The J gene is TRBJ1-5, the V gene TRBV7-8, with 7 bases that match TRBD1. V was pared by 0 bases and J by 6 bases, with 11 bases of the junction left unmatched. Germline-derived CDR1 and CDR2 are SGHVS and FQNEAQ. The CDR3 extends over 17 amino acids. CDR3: CASSLAFSGGPGQPQHF. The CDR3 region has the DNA TGTGCCAGCAGCTTAGCATTTTCAGGGGGGCCCGGTCAGCCCCAGCATTTT.

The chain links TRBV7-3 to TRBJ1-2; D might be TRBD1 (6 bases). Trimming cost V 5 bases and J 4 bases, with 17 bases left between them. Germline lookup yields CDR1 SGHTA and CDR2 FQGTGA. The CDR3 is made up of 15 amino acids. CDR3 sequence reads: CASSRSPGAGYGYTF. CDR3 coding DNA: TGTGCCAGCAGCCGTTCACCAGGGGCGGGCTATGGCTACACCTTC.

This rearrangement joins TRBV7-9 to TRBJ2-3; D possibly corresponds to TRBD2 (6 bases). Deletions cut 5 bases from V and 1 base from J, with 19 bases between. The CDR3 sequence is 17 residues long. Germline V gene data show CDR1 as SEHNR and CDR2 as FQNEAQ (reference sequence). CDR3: CASSTASSSVRTDTQYF. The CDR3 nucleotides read TGTGCCAGCAGCACCGCATCCTCTAGCGTACGCACAGATACGCAGTATTTT.

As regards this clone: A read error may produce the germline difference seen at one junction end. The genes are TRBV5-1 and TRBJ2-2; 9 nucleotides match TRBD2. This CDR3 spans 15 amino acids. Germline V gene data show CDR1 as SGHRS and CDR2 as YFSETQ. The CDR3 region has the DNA TGCGCCAGCAGCTTGGAGGGACTAGCTCACCGGGGAGCTGTTTTT. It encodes CASSLEGLAHRGAVF.

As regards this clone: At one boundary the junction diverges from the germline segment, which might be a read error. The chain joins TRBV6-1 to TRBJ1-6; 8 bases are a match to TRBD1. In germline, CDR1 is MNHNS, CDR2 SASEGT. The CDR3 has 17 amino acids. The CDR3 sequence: CGSSEVQGASYNSPLHF. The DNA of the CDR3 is TGTGGCAGCAGTGAAGTTCAGGGGGCTTCCTATAATTCACCCCTCCACTTT.

The CDR3 DNA is TGCGCCAGCAGCTCCTTAGCCGGGGGGACTAACTATGGCTACACCTTC. It codes for CASSSLAGGTNYGYTF. The chain couples TRBV5-1 to TRBJ1-2, with a tentative D call TRBD1 (5 bases). The CDR3 consists of 16 residues. Germline V gene lookup returns CDR1 SGHRS and CDR2 YFSETQ. V was trimmed by 3 bases and J by 0 bases, leaving 15 bases between them.

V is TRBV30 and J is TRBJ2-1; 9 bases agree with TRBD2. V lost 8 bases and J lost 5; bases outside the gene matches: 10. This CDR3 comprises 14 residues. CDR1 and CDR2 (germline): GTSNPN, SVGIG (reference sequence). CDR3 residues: CALATRLADNEQFF. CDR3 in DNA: TGTGCCCTGGCTACAAGACTAGCGGACAATGAGCAGTTCTTC.

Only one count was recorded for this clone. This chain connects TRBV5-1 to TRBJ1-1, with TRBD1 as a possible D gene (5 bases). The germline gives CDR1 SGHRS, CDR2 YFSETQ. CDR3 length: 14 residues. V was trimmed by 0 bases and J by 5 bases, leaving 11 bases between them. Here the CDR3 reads CASSLAGGGTEAFF. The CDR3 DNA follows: TGCGCCAGCAGCTTGGCTGGGGGGGGGACTGAAGCTTTCTTT.